What follows describes a single T cell receptor (beta chain). This record belongs to a study of blood T cell repertoires in COVID-19. At the level of the study: The United States, Italy and Spain provided the acute and convalescent COVID-19 samples. The analysed material was cDNA or gDNA that came from T cells, B-cell-depleted T cells, or PBMCs.

With V trimmed by 5 bases and J by 0 bases, 6 bases remained unmatched. Germline V CDR1 and CDR2: LNHDA, SQIVND (reference sequence). The CDR3 has 16 amino acids. In the original workflow: Reference gene primers were amplified, and this amplification served to estimate nucleated cell counts. Clones were read by immunoSEQ multiplex PCR, and TCRdb kept only the in-frame ones, dropping some. The V and J calls and clone size come from that table; D and trimming were worked out from the DNA. Counted here are tens of thousands of clones, about nine tenths occurring once; the ten biggest clones make up about 12%.

The rearrangement joins TRBV19 to TRBJ1-4; 7 positions match TRBD1. Material: peripheral blood. This TCR was recovered from a man between 65 and 85 years old with acute or convalescent COVID-19. Here the CDR3 DNA reads TGTGCCAGTAGTCTCCTTCAGGGGGCAACTAATGAAAAACTGTTTTTT. Translated: CASSLLQGATNEKLFF.